The entry that follows covers one T cell receptor (beta chain) sequence. Germline V gives CDR1 GTSNPN, CDR2 SVGIG (reference sequence). This CDR3 spans 13 amino acids. Trimming took 6 bases from V and 2 from J, leaving 11 bases between them. These data come from a study of cytomegalovirus exposure and HLA in healthy donors. PCR used 60 Vbeta primers and 13 Jbeta primers. Generated by immunoSEQ multiplex PCR, the TCRdb table keeps only in-frame clones and is missing some. The sample consists of 110,000 or so clones, about 80% of them appearing once. This receptor was obtained from a woman aged 35 to 49 in good health and CMV-seropositive. Sequenced material: PBMCs. This chain connects TRBV30 to TRBJ1-5; no reliable D call. The DNA of the CDR3 is TGTGCCTGCTCGGGAGGTGGCAATCAGCCCCAGCATTTT. Its protein product is CACSGGGNQPQHF.